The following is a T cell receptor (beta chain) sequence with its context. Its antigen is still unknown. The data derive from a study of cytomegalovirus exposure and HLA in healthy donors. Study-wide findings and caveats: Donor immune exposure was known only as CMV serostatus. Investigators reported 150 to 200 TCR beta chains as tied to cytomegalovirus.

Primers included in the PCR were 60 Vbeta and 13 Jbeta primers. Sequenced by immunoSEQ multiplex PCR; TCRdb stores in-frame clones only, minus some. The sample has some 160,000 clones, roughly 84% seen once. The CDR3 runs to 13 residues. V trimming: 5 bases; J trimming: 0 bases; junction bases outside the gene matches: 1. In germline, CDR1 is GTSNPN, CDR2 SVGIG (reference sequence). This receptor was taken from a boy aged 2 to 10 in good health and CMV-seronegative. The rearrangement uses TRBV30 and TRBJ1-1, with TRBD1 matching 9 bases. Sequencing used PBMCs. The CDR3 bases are TGTGCCTGGGACAGGGGGATGAACACTGAAGCTTTCTTT. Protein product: CAWDRGMNTEAFF.